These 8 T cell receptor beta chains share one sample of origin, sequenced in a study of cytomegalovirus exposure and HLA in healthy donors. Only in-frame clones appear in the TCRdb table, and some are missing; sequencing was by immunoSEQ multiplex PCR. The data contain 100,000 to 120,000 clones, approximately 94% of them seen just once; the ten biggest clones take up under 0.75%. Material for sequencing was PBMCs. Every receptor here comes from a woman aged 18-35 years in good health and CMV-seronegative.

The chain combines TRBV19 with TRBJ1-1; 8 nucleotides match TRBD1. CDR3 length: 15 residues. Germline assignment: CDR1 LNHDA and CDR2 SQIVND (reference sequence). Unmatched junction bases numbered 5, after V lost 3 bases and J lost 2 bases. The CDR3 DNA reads TGTGCCAGTAGTATTCCCGGACAGGGTAACACTGAAGCTTTCTTT. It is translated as CASSIPGQGNTEAFF.

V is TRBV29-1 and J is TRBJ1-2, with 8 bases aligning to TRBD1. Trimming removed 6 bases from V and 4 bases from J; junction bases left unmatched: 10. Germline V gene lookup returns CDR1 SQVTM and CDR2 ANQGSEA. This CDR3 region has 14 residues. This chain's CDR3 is CSVLDREEPYGYTF. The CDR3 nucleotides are TGCAGCGTATTGGACAGGGAGGAGCCCTATGGCTACACCTTC. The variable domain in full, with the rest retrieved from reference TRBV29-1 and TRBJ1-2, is SAVISQKPSRDICQRGTSLTIQCQVDSQVTMMFWYRQQPGQSLTLIATANQGSEATYESGFVIDKFPISRPNLTFSTLTVSNMSPEDSSIYLCSVLDREEPYGYTFGSGTRLTVV.

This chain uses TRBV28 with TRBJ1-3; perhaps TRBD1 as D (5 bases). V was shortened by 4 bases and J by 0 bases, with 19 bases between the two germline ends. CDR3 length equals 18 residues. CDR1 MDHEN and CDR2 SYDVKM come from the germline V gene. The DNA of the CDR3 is TGTGCCAGCAGTTCGCACCTCCACAGGCCCAGCTCTGGAAACACCATATATTTT. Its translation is CASSSHLHRPSSGNTIYF.

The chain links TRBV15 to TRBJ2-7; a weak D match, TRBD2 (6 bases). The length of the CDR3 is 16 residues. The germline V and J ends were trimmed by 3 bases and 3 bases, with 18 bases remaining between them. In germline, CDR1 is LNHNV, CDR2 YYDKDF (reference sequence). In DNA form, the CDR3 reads TGTGCCACCAGCAGGGACCCGGGGTTCGGGGGCTACGAGCAGTACTTC. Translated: CATSRDPGFGGYEQYF.

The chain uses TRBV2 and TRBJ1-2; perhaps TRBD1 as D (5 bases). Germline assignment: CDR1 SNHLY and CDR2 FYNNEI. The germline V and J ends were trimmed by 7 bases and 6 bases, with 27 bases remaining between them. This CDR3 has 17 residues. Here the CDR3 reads CASTLLRKRGSHHGYTF. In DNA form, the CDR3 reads TGTGCCAGCACCCTGTTAAGGAAAAGGGGATCCCATCATGGCTACACCTTC.

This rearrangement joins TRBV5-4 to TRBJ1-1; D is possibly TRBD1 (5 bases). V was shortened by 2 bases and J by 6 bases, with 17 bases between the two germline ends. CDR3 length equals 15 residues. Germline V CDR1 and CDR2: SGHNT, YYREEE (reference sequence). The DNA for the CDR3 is TGTGCCAGCAGCTTAGGGCGGGCCCGGGGGGCTGAAGCTTTCTTT. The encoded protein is CASSLGRARGAEAFF. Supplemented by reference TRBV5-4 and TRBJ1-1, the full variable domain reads ETGVTQSPTHLIKTRGQQVTLRCSSQSGHNTVSWYQQALGQGPQFIFQYYREEENGRGNFPPRFSGLQFPNYSSELNVNALELDDSALYLCASSLGRARGAEAFFGQGTRLTVV.

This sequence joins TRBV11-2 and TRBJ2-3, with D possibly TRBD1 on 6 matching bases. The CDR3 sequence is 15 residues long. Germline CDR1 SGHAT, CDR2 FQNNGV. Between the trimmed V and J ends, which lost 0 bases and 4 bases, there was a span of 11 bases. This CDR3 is CASSLDLGGPDTQYF. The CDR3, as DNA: TGTGCCAGCAGCTTAGATCTAGGGGGACCAGATACGCAGTATTTT.

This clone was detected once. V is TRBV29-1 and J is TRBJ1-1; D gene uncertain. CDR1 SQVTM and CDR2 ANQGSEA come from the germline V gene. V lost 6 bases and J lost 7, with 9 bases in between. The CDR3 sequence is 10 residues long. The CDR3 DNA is TGCAGCGTCGTTGACATTGAAGCTTTCTTT. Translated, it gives CSVVDIEAFF.